The clone carrying this T cell receptor beta chain turned up a few times. The antigen is not known. This record comes from a study of T cell repertoires in cytomegalovirus infection. Findings and limits, study-wide: The response measured ex vivo was dominated by TCR beta clonotypes (HLA-C-restricted and CMV-specific).

Via MiXCR, TCRdb re-called the reads, giving one row per CDR3 protein. Counted here are about 83,000 distinct CDR3 sequences, roughly half occurring once; the ten biggest clones make up 85% to 95%. This material consisted of CD8+ T cells from cultured PBMCs, taken from culture after CMV antigen stimulation. The source of this sequence is a human donor in good health (CMV status not recorded). Some clones in this sample may be carry-over from other donors' samples.

CDR3 sequence reads: CASKELTNTGELFF. The CDR3 DNA reads TGTGCCAGCAAGGAACTAACGAACACCGGGGAGCTGTTTTTT. This sequence joins TRBV7-6 and TRBJ2-2; no clear D. The V and J ends lost 7 bases and 0 bases respectively, with 9 bases between them. CDR1 and CDR2 from the germline V gene are SGHVS and FNYEAQ. This CDR3 contains 14 residues. Looking up the rest from reference TRBV7-6 and TRBJ2-2 gives the full variable domain: GAGVSQSPRYKVTKRGQDVALRCDPISGHVSLYWYRQALGQGPEFLTYFNYEAQQDKSGLPNDRFSAERPEGSISTLTIQRTEQRDSAMYRCASKELTNTGELFFGEGSRLTVL.